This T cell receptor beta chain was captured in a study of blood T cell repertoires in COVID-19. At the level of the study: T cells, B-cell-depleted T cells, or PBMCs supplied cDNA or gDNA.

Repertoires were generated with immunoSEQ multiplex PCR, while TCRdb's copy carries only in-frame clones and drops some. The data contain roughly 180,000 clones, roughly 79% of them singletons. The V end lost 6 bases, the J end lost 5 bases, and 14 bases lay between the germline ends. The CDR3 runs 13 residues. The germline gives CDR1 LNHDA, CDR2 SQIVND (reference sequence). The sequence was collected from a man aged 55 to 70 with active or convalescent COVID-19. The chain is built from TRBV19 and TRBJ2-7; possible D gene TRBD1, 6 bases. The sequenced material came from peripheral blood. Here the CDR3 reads CASSWGRRNEQYF. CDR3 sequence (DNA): TGTGCCAGTAGCTGGGGGCGGAGGAACGAGCAGTACTTC. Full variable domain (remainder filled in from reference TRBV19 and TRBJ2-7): DGGITQSPKYLFRKEGQNVTLSCEQNLNHDAMYWYRQDPGQGLRLIYYSQIVNDFQKGDIAEGYSVSREKKESFPLTVTSAQKNPTAFYLCASSWGRRNEQYFGPGTRLTVT.